This is a list of T cell receptor beta chains from one sample in a study of response to subunit inactivated influenza vaccine. TCRdb reprocessed the RT-PCR reads with MiXCR, giving one entry per CDR3 protein. The data show roughly 160,000 distinct CDR3 sequences, approximately 11% seen once. The source was CD8+ T cells sorted from PBMCs, collected roughly 24 months after vaccination. The receptors derive from a man aged 50 to 69 who received an inactivated influenza vaccine. CDR3s include the opening cysteine and the closing phenylalanine or tryptophan. Expanded clones get a size class; other rows say once, few or many, or leave the size out.

size,V,CDR3
.,TRBV11-2,CASSSRLVTYNEQFF
.,TRBV11-2,CASSLRGGSDTQYF
many,TRBV10-3,CAINDREGQPQHF
.,TRBV2,CASRSDRENEQFF
few,TRBV7-7,CASSLKGLRQGMDYGYTF
many,TRBV28,CASSLPGFPGELFF
.,TRBV20-1,CSATVLNSPLHF
few,TRBV9,CASSVGGGGHYDTQYF
.,TRBV7-6,CASSFGTGFESYEQYF
few,TRBV4-3,CASSQGVGLPDNTQYF
few,TRBV15,CATSSPGQTDFYGYTF
.,TRBV12-3/TRBV12-4,CASTPKATGELFF
.,TRBV6-1,CASSMNKNTEAFF
many,TRBV6-5,CASSYDPGVKTEAFF
.,TRBV4-3,CASSQFSGIGSYNEQFF
many,TRBV5-5,CASSVGSGATDTQYF
.,TRBV7-9,CASSLGYGQGRTEAFF
many,TRBV4-1,CASSQGGTNEKLFF
.,TRBV6-1,CASSPNDRVGETQYF
many,TRBV9,CASSVEGGEETQYF
many,TRBV25-1,CASSVSYEQYF